Listed below are T cell receptor beta chains from one sample, sequenced in a study of T cell repertoires in cytomegalovirus infection. MiXCR was run by TCRdb on the reads, yielding one entry per CDR3 protein. The sample holds fewer than 550,000 distinct CDR3 sequences, approximately 30% seen once. The sequencing sample was made of PBMCs. All receptors come from a human donor in good health (CMV status not recorded). Some clones in this sample may be carry-over from other donors' samples. CDR3s include the opening cysteine and the closing phenylalanine or tryptophan.

V gene	J gene	CDR3 protein
TRBV7-2	TRBJ2-5	CASSLTGGASETQLF
TRBV7-2	TRBJ2-5	CASAEETQYF
TRBV7-2	TRBJ1-6	CASSLGSPLHF
TRBV12-3/TRBV12-4	TRBJ2-5	CASERRGQGQETQYF
TRBV7-8	TRBJ2-1	CASRRGDEQFF
TRBV14	TRBJ2-7	CASRQGTGSYEQYF
TRBV6-1	TRBJ1-1	CASIPGQGTNTEAFF
TRBV7-3	TRBJ1-1	CASSLGVRATEAFF
TRBV29-1	TRBJ2-7	CSAERGFGYEQYF
TRBV6-2/TRBV6-3	TRBJ2-1	CASGLAGLAYNEQFF
TRBV20-1	TRBJ1-5	CSARARTGVGNNQPQHF
TRBV27	TRBJ2-7	CASSSYTGVEEQYF
TRBV11-2	TRBJ1-3	CASSHGPATGNTIYF
TRBV2	TRBJ2-5	CASRLAGSQETQYF
TRBV6-5	TRBJ1-1	CASVGQNTEAFF
TRBV7-9	TRBJ1-1	CASSLGDAEAFF
TRBV7-2	TRBJ2-4	CASSALAAGDIQYF